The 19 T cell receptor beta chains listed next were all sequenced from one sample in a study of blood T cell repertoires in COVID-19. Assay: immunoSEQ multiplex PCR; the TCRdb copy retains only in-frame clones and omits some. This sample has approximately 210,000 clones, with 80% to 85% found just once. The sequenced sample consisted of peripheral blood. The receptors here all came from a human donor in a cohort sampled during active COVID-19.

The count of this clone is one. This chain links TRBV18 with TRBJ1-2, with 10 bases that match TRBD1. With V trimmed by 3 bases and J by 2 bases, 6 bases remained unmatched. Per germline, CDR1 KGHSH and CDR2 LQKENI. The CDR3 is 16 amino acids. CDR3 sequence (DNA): TGTGCCAGCTCACCCGGGACAGGGGAAAGGAACTATGGCTACACCTTC. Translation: CASSPGTGERNYGYTF.

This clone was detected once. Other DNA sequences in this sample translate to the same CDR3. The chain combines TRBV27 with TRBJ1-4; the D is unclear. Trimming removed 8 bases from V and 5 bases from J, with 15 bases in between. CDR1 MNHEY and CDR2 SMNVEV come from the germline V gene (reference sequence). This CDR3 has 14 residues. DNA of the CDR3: TGTGCCAGCGGCCTTTGGGCAGTGAATGAAAAACTGTTTTTT. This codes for CASGLWAVNEKLFF.

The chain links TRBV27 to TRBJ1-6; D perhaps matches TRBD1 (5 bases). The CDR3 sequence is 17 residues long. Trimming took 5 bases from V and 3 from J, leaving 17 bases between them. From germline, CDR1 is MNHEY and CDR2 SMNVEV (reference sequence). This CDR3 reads CASSKASGTVYNSPLHF. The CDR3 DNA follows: TGTGCCAGCAGTAAGGCCAGCGGGACGGTCTATAATTCACCCCTCCACTTT.

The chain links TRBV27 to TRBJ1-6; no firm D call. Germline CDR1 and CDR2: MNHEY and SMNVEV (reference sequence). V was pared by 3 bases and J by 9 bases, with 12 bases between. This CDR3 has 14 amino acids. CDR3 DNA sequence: TGTGCCAGCAGTTTCAGGTTGGAGGGTTCACCCCTCCACTTT. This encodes CASSFRLEGSPLHF.

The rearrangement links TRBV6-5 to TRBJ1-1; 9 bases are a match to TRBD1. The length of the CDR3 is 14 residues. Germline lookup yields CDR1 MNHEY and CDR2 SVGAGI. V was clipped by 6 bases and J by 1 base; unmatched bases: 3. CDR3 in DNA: TGTGCCAGCAGGAGACAGGGGGAGAACACTGAAGCTTTCTTT. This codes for CASRRQGENTEAFF.

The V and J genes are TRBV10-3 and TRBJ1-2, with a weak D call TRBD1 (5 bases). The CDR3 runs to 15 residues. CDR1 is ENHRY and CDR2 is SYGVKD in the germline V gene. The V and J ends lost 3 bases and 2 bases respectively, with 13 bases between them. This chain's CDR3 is CAISDPYWGNYGYTF. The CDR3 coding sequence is TGTGCCATCAGTGATCCCTACTGGGGCAACTATGGCTACACCTTC.

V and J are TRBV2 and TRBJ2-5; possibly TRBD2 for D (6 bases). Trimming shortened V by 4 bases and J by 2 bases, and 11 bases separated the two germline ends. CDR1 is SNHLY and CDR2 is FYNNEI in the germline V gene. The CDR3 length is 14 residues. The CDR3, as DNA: TGTGCCAGCAGTGTAGGAGGGGAGCAAGAGACCCAGTACTTC. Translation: CASSVGGEQETQYF. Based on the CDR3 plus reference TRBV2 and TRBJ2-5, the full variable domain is EPEVTQTPSHQVTQMGQEVILRCVPISNHLYFYWYRQILGQKVEFLVSFYNNEISEKSEIFDDQFSVERPDGSNFTLKIRSTKLEDSAMYFCASSVGGEQETQYFGPGTRLLVL.

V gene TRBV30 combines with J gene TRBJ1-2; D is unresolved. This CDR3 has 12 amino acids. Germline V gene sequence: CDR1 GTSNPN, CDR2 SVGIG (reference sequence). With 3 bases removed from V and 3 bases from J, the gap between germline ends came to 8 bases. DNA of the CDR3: TGTGCCTGGAGGGGCGAGTACTATGGCTACACCTTC. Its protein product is CAWRGEYYGYTF.

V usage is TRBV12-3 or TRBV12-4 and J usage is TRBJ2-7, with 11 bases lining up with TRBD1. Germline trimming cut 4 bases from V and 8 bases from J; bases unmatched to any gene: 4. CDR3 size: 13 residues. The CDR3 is CASSYGQGAKQYV. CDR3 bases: TGTGCCAGCAGTTACGGACAGGGGGCGAAGCAGTACGTC.

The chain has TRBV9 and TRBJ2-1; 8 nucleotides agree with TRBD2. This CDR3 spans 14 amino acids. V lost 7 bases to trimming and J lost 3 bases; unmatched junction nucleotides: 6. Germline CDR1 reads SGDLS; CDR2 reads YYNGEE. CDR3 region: CASALGLDYNEQFF. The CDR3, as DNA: TGTGCCAGCGCCCTGGGACTAGACTACAATGAGCAGTTCTTC.

DNA of the CDR3: TGTGCCAGCAGCCCCGGGGATAGGGGGGAGACCCAGTACTTC. This sequence encodes CASSPGDRGETQYF. V and J are TRBV7-9 and TRBJ2-5, with D possibly being TRBD1 (6 bases). Trimming left V 5 bases short and J 5 bases short, with 15 bases between. CDR3 size: 14 residues. Per the germline V gene, CDR1 is SEHNR and CDR2 is FQNEAQ (reference sequence). The full variable domain, rest sourced from reference TRBV7-9 and TRBJ2-5, is DTGVSQNPRHKITKRGQNVTFRCDPISEHNRLYWYRQTLGQGPEFLTYFQNEAQLEKSRLLSDRFSAERPKGSFSTLEIQRTEQGDSAMYLCASSPGDRGETQYFGPGTRLLVL.

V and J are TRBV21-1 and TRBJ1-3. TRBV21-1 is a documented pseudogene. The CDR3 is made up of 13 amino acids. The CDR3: CASSKNRVSTIYF. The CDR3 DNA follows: TGTGCCAGCAGCAAGAACCGGGTGAGCACCATATATTTT.

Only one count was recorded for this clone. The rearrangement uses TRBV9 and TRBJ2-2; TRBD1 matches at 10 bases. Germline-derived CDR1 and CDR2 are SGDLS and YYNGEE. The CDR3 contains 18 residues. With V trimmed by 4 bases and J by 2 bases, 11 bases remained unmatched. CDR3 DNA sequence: TGTGCCAGCAGCAACCGGGACAGGGGCCTTATTAACACCGGGGAGCTGTTTTTT. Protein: CASSNRDRGLINTGELFF.

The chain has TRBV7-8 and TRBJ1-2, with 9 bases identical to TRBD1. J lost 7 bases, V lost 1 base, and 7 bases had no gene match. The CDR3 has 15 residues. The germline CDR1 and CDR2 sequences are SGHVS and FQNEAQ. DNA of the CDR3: TGTGCCAGCAGCTTAGAAGGGACAGGGAGGTCTGGCTACACCTTC. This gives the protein CASSLEGTGRSGYTF.

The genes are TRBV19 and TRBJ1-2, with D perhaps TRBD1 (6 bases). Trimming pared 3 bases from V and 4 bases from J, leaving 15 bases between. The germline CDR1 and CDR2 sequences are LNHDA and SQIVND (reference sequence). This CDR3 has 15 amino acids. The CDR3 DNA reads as TGTGCCAGTAGTATTGTTGGGGGCGCCGGCTATGGCTACACCTTC. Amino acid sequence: CASSIVGGAGYGYTF.

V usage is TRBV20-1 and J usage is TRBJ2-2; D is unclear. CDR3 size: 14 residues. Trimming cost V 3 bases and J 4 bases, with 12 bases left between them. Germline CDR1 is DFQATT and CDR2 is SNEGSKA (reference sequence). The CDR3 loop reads CSASTGSGTGELFF. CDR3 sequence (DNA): TGCAGTGCTAGTACCGGGTCGGGCACCGGGGAGCTGTTTTTT.

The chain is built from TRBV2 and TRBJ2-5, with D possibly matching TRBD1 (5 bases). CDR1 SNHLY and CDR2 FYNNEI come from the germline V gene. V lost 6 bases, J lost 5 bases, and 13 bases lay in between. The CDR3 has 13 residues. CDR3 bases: TGTGCCAGCAGCACACAGGTTACCGAGACCCAGTACTTC. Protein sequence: CASSTQVTETQYF.

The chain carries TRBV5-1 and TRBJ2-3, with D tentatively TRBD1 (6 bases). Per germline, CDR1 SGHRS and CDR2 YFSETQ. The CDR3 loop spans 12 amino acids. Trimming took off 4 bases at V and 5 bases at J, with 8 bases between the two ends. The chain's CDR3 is CASSQGGDTQYF. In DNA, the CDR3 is TGCGCCAGCAGCCAAGGGGGAGATACGCAGTATTTT.

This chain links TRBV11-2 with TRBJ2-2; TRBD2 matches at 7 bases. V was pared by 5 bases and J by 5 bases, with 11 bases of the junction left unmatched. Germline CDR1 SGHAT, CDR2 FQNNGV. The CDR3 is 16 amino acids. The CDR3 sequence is CASSGWRGRGTGELFF. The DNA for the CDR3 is TGTGCCAGCAGCGGATGGCGCGGGAGAGGAACCGGGGAGCTGTTTTTT.